Listed here are 11 T cell receptor beta chains from one sample, sequenced in a study of beta chain features in type 1 diabetes. Their specific antigens are unknown. Study-level results: Researchers report that Type 1 diabetes patients had moderately but significantly shorter TCRB CDR3s across all four CD4+ subsets.

cDNA synthesis used the whole RNA isolate, giving expressed TCRB sequences. The table came from immunoSEQ multiplex PCR; TCRdb's copy has only in-frame clones and leaves some out. The profile covers 50,000 to 70,000 clones, with about 50% appearing a single time and roughly 2.5% taken by the ten largest. Sequenced input: Tregs from blood. The receptors were sampled from a woman in her thirties or forties with type 1 diabetes.

CDR3 in DNA: TGTGCCAGCAACAGGGACAGGGAAGAGACCCAGTACTTC. It yields the protein CASNRDREETQYF. This sequence joins TRBV2 and TRBJ2-5; 9 nucleotides align to TRBD1. The trim removed 7 bases at V and 3 bases at J, leaving 3 bases unmatched. The length of the CDR3 is 13 residues. Per germline, CDR1 SNHLY and CDR2 FYNNEI.

This chain joins TRBV7-3 and TRBJ2-6; 9 bases fit TRBD1. CDR1 SGHTA and CDR2 FQGTGA come from the germline V gene. V gave up 4 bases and J gave up 4 bases; unmatched junction bases: 2. CDR3 length: 15 residues. CDR3 loop: CASSYRGQGANVLTF. The CDR3 region has the DNA TGTGCCAGCAGCTACAGGGGGCAAGGGGCCAACGTCCTGACTTTC. Full variable domain (remainder filled in from reference TRBV7-3 and TRBJ2-6): GAGVSQTPSNKVTEKGKYVELRCDPISGHTALYWYRQSLGQGPEFLIYFQGTGAADDSGLPNDRFFAVRPEGSVSTLKIQRTERGDSAVYLCASSYRGQGANVLTFGAGSRLTVL.

Only a few counts were recorded for this clone. V gene TRBV27 combines with J gene TRBJ2-2; no clear D. Trimming cost V 3 bases and J 0 bases, with 8 bases left between them. The length of the CDR3 is 15 residues. Germline CDR1 MNHEY, CDR2 SMNVEV (reference sequence). Here the CDR3 DNA reads TGTGCCAGCAGTTTCTGGTCTACGAACACCGGGGAGCTGTTTTTT. Residues: CASSFWSTNTGELFF.

The rearrangement uses TRBV7-7 and TRBJ2-1, with a weak D call TRBD1 (6 bases). This CDR3 is 15 amino acids long. Germline CDR1 reads SSHAT; CDR2 reads FNYEAQ (reference sequence). V lost 5 bases and J lost 8, with 19 bases in between. The chain's CDR3 is CASSHRDSGWDEQFF. CDR3 DNA sequence: TGTGCCAGCAGCCACAGGGATTCGGGGTGGGATGAGCAGTTCTTC.

V is TRBV14 and J is TRBJ2-7; D is possibly TRBD2 (5 bases). V was cut by 0 bases and J by 6 bases, with 15 bases left in between. Germline lookup yields CDR1 SGHDN and CDR2 FVKESK. The CDR3 consists of 15 residues. CDR3 sequence: CASSQDGLPEGEQYF. CDR3 nucleotide sequence: TGTGCCAGCAGCCAAGACGGACTCCCAGAGGGCGAGCAGTACTTC.

This chain connects TRBV5-5 to TRBJ2-7, with 13 bases fitting TRBD2. In germline, CDR1 is SGHKS, CDR2 YYEKEE (reference sequence). Trimming at V came to 4 bases and at J to 3 bases, leaving 7 bases not matched to a gene. The CDR3 totals 16 residues. In DNA form, the CDR3 reads TGTGCCAGCAGCGTCTCCGGGACTAGCGGGAACTACGAGCAGTACTTC. It codes for CASSVSGTSGNYEQYF.

The gene calls are TRBV18 and TRBJ1-5; D gene ambiguous. With 4 bases removed from V and 4 bases from J, the gap between germline ends came to 11 bases. Germline V gene data show CDR1 as KGHSH and CDR2 as LQKENI. The CDR3 loop spans 14 amino acids. CDR3 coding DNA: TGTGCCAGCTCACTCGGGTCTAATAATCAGCCCCAGCATTTT. Its protein product is CASSLGSNNQPQHF. The whole variable domain, remainder taken from reference TRBV18 and TRBJ1-5, is NAGVMQNPRHLVRRRGQEARLRCSPMKGHSHVYWYRQLPEEGLKFMVYLQKENIIDESGMPKERFSAEFPKEGPSILRIQQVVRGDSAAYFCASSLGSNNQPQHFGDGTRLSIL.

The chain employs TRBV7-9 and TRBJ1-4; D is perhaps TRBD1 (6 bases). V was pared by 1 base and J by 8 bases, with 14 bases between. Germline values: CDR1 SEHNR, CDR2 FQNEAQ (reference sequence). This CDR3 has 15 amino acids. The CDR3 region has the DNA TGTGCCAGCAGCTTAGGGGACACGGCCAGGGAAAAACTGTTTTTT. Protein product: CASSLGDTAREKLFF.

This clone is labeled as medium-sized. V usage is TRBV19 and J usage is TRBJ2-2; no reliable D call. This CDR3 comprises 14 residues. Germline CDR1 LNHDA, CDR2 SQIVND (reference sequence). Trimming pared 4 bases from V and 1 base from J, leaving 7 bases between. In nucleotides, the CDR3 is TGTGCCAGTAGTAGGGCTGAGAACACCGGGGAGCTGTTTTTT. Its protein product is CASSRAENTGELFF.

With regard to this clone: The sample contains more than one DNA sequence encoding this CDR3. The chain is built from TRBV30 and TRBJ2-7; 12 positions match TRBD2. From germline, CDR1 is GTSNPN and CDR2 SVGIG (reference sequence). The CDR3 runs 15 residues. J was trimmed by 2 bases and V by 0 bases; bases with no gene match: 2. In nucleotides, the CDR3 is TGTGCCTGGAGTGTATGGACTAGCGGGACCTACGAGCAGTACTTC. Amino acids: CAWSVWTSGTYEQYF.

The V gene is TRBV2, the J gene TRBJ2-5; 13 bases agree with TRBD2. The CDR3 spans 15 residues. Per the germline V gene, CDR1 is SNHLY and CDR2 is FYNNEI. J gave up 5 bases and V 6 bases, and 6 bases lay outside the gene matches. This CDR3 reads CASRGLAGAWETQYF. The CDR3 DNA reads TGTGCCAGCAGAGGACTAGCGGGGGCCTGGGAGACCCAGTACTTC.